This TCR beta chain came from a study of blood T cell repertoires in COVID-19. Method: immunoSEQ multiplex PCR; TCRdb's copy keeps in-frame clones and lacks some. In the table there are 200,000 to 300,000 clones, 80% to 90% of which are singletons. The CDR3 sequence is 16 residues long. Germline CDR1 and CDR2: SGDLS and YYNGEE. J gave up 0 bases and V 3 bases, and 4 bases lay outside the gene matches. Which cohort a participant joined came from the clinical history participants gave. This chain joins TRBV9 and TRBJ2-1, with 9 nucleotides matching TRBD2. This TCR was sampled from a woman aged 40-49 years who had been exposed to COVID-19. What was sequenced was PBMCs or T cells enriched from blood (not recorded which). The CDR3 reads CASSASSGVSYNEQFF. In DNA, the CDR3 is TGTGCCAGCAGCGCATCTAGCGGGGTCTCCTACAATGAGCAGTTCTTC.